The next 18 T cell receptor beta chains were all read from a single sample in a study of cytomegalovirus exposure and HLA in healthy donors. The study ran its PCR with 60 Vbeta and 13 Jbeta primers. Profiled with immunoSEQ multiplex PCR; TCRdb holds only in-frame clones, not every one. The sample holds approximately 210,000 clones, 65% to 85% seen once. Sequenced material: PBMCs. The receptors shown here come from a man younger than 35 in good health and CMV-seronegative.

This chain links TRBV5-4 with TRBJ2-6; D not resolved. This CDR3 contains 16 residues. Trimming pared 3 bases from V and 0 bases from J, leaving 10 bases between. Germline V CDR1 and CDR2: SGHNT, YYREEE (reference sequence). CDR3 loop: CASSSVLGSGANVLTF. The CDR3 DNA sequence: TGTGCCAGCAGCTCGGTTCTAGGCTCTGGGGCCAACGTCCTGACTTTC.

This clone was picked up one time. This sequence joins TRBV27 and TRBJ2-7; D remains ambiguous. With 4 bases removed from V and 2 bases from J, the gap between germline ends came to 18 bases. This CDR3 has 16 amino acids. In germline, CDR1 is MNHEY, CDR2 SMNVEV (reference sequence). The CDR3 DNA reads TGTGCCAGCAGTTCTCCTCTCGGCCAGGCCCCCTACGAGCAGTACTTC. It yields the protein CASSSPLGQAPYEQYF.

The V gene is TRBV9, the J gene TRBJ2-5, with TRBD2 matching over 7 bases. The germline V gene encodes CDR1 SGDLS and CDR2 YYNGEE. This CDR3 has 14 residues. V lost 3 bases to trimming and J lost 0 bases; unmatched junction nucleotides: 2. CDR3 residues: CASSAGGHQETQYF. The CDR3 bases are TGTGCCAGCAGCGCGGGGGGTCACCAAGAGACCCAGTACTTC.

The V and J genes are TRBV4-3 and TRBJ1-2; 8 bases agree with TRBD1. The germline V gene has CDR1 LGHNA and CDR2 YSLEER. The CDR3 extends over 15 amino acids. With 2 bases clipped from V and 4 bases from J, the junction kept 6 bases outside the gene matches. This CDR3 is CASSQPGQGTYGYTF. DNA of the CDR3: TGCGCCAGCAGCCAACCCGGACAGGGAACCTATGGCTACACCTTC.

The chain couples TRBV28 to TRBJ1-2; TRBD1 matches at 8 bases. The CDR3 covers 12 residues. Germline CDR1 reads MDHEN; CDR2 reads SYDVKM. J lost 8 bases, V lost 9 bases, and 8 bases had no gene match. The CDR3 bases are TGTGCCAGTGATCAGGGGGCGCGAGGCTACACCTTC. It codes for CASDQGARGYTF.

This chain links TRBV4-1 with TRBJ2-7, with a possible D match to TRBD1 (5 bases). Germline CDR1 MGHRA, CDR2 YSYEKL. The CDR3 consists of 16 residues. V gave up 2 bases and J gave up 0 bases, with 14 bases separating them. The DNA of the CDR3 is TGCGCCAGCAGCCAACTGGGGCCCGACCCCTCCTACGAGCAGTACTTC. Translated: CASSQLGPDPSYEQYF.

The gene calls are TRBV11-2 and TRBJ2-3; 10 nucleotides agree with TRBD2. Trimming took 1 base from V and 7 from J; bases not matched to a gene: 2. The CDR3 spans 14 residues. From germline, CDR1 is SGHAT and CDR2 FQNNGV. CDR3: CASSLVLAGNTQYF. DNA for the CDR3: TGTGCCAGCAGCTTAGTACTAGCGGGGAATACGCAGTATTTT. The whole variable domain, filled in from reference TRBV11-2 and TRBJ2-3, reads EAGVAQSPRYKIIEKRQSVAFWCNPISGHATLYWYQQILGQGPKLLIQFQNNGVVDDSQLPKDRFSAERLKGVDSTLKIQPAKLEDSAVYLCASSLVLAGNTQYFGPGTRLTVL.

This clone was seen once. The CDR3 region has the DNA TGTGCCAGCAGCCCCTCCACAGGCAGGGTATATGGCTACACCTTC. Its translation is CASSPSTGRVYGYTF. The J gene is TRBJ1-2, the V gene TRBV6-5; possibly TRBD1 for D (5 bases). V was clipped by 6 bases and J by 5 bases, with 19 bases between them. Germline V gives CDR1 MNHEY, CDR2 SVGAGI. This CDR3 comprises 15 residues.

This clone turned up a few times. V gene TRBV19 combines with J gene TRBJ2-7, with 8 bases identical to TRBD2. CDR3 length: 15 residues. Looked up from germline, CDR1 is LNHDA and CDR2 is SQIVND (reference sequence). V shed 4 bases and J 3 bases; nucleotides not matched to a gene: 8. As DNA, the CDR3 is TGTGCCAGTAGTACCCCGGGAGGGAGGTTCTACGAGCAGTACTTC. Translating gives CASSTPGGRFYEQYF.

The chain recombines TRBV6-1 with TRBJ1-1, with D possibly TRBD1 on 5 matching bases. V gave up 11 bases and J gave up 0 bases, with 13 bases separating them. The CDR3 consists of 13 residues. Germline V gene data show CDR1 as MNHNS and CDR2 as SASEGT. This CDR3 is CASRANMNTEAFF. The CDR3 DNA reads as TGTGCCTCCAGGGCCAACATGAACACTGAAGCTTTCTTT.

The CDR3 is CASSLNSNQPQHF. For the CDR3, the DNA is TGTGCCAGCAGTCTTAATAGCAATCAGCCCCAGCATTTT. The chain couples TRBV28 to TRBJ1-5; D is uncertain. The CDR3 has 13 amino acids. The V gene lost 5 bases and the J gene lost 0 bases, with 5 bases spanning the gap. Germline V gives CDR1 MDHEN, CDR2 SYDVKM.

V usage is TRBV7-8 and J usage is TRBJ2-5; 9 bases match TRBD1. The J call may not be correct, given that the DNA end is closer to TRBJ2-7. Germline V gene data show CDR1 as SGHVS and CDR2 as FQNEAQ. CDR3 length: 16 residues. The CDR3 DNA reads TGTGCCAGCAGCTTCCACGGGACAGGGATTGCCTACGAGCAGTACTTC. Protein product: CASSFHGTGIAYEQYF.

This chain uses TRBV9 with TRBJ2-5, with a possible D match to TRBD2 (6 bases). The germline V gene has CDR1 SGDLS and CDR2 YYNGEE. V lost 5 bases and J 4 bases, leaving 15 bases between the germline ends. This CDR3 has 14 residues. The CDR3 here is CASSPPWGVETQYF. As DNA, the CDR3 is TGTGCCAGCAGTCCTCCCTGGGGGGTAGAGACCCAGTACTTC.

The rearrangement links TRBV27 to TRBJ2-1; D gene uncertain. Germline CDR1 and CDR2: MNHEY and SMNVEV (reference sequence). Trimming removed 0 bases at V and 0 bases at J, with 6 bases between. CDR3 length: 15 amino acids. The CDR3 sequence: CASSLSGISYNEQFF. In DNA, the CDR3 is TGTGCCAGCAGTTTATCGGGCATCTCCTACAATGAGCAGTTCTTC.

This chain joins TRBV5-1 and TRBJ2-7; 10 bases fit TRBD2. The V gene's germline CDR1 is SGHRS and CDR2 YFSETQ. The CDR3 extends over 16 amino acids. The V and J ends lost 1 base and 3 bases, in that order; junction bases with no gene match: 7. The CDR3 DNA follows: TGCGCCAGCAGCTTGCTAGCTAGCGGGGGAGTCTACGAGCAGTACTTC. Encoded protein: CASSLLASGGVYEQYF.

The chain joins TRBV9 to TRBJ2-1; D is possibly TRBD2 (5 bases). This CDR3 spans 15 amino acids. Germline loops: CDR1 SGDLS, CDR2 YYNGEE. Trimming removed 0 bases from V and 7 bases from J, with 14 bases in between. CDR3 DNA sequence: TGTGCCAGCAGCGTAGAACCCACTAGTACGAATGAGCAGTTCTTC. Protein: CASSVEPTSTNEQFF.

V is TRBV7-9 and J is TRBJ2-7; TRBD2 is a possible D gene (7 bases). Trimming left V 5 bases short and J 4 bases short, with 24 bases between. The CDR3 is 17 amino acids. Germline loops: CDR1 SEHNR, CDR2 FQNEAQ (reference sequence). CDR3: CASSPTPLGLGGYEQYF. CDR3 nucleotide sequence: TGTGCCAGCAGCCCAACCCCCCTCGGACTAGGGGGATACGAGCAGTACTTC.

This sequence joins TRBV19 and TRBJ2-7; TRBD2 agrees at 16 bases. This CDR3 has 15 amino acids. CDR1 is LNHDA and CDR2 is SQIVND in the germline V gene (reference sequence). V dropped 3 bases and J dropped 9; count of bases not matched to a gene: 5. The CDR3 reads CASSIGTSGRAVQYF. The CDR3 bases are TGTGCCAGTAGTATCGGGACTAGCGGGAGGGCCGTGCAGTACTTC.